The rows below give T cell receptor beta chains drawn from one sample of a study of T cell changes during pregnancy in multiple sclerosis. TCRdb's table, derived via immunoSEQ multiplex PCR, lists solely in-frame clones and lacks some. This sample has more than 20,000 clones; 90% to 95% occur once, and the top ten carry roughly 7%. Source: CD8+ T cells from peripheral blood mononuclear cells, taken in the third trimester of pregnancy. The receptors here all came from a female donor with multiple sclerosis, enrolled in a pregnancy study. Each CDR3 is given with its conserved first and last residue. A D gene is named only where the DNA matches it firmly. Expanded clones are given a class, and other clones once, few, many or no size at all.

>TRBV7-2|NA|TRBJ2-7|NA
TGTGCCAGCAGCTTCCCTTTCTACGAGCAGTACTTC
CASSFPFYEQYF
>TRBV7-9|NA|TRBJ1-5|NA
TGTGCCAGCAGCTTTACAGATAGCAATCAGCCCCAGCATTTT
CASSFTDSNQPQHF
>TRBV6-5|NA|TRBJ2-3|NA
TGTGCCAGCAGTTACTCCTCCCCAGATACGCAGTATTTT
CASSYSSPDTQYF
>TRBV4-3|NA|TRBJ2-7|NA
TGCGCCAGCAGCCAAGACAGGGGAAACTACGAGCAGTACTTC
CASSQDRGNYEQYF
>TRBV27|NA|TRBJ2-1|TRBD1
TGTGCCAGCAGTTTGCCCCGGGGGACAGGGTCCAATGAGCAGTTCTTC
CASSLPRGTGSNEQFF
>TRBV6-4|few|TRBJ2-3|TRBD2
TGTGCCAGCAGCCCGGGAGGCGGCACAGATACGCAGTATTTT
CASSPGGGTDTQYF
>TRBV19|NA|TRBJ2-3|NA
TGTGCCAGTAGTATAGATCGTTGGGGGCCCCTTAGCACAGATACGCAGTATTTT
CASSIDRWGPLSTDTQYF
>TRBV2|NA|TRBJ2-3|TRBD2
TGTGCCAGCAGTGAGCTAGCGGGGGTATCAGATACGCAGTATTTT
CASSELAGVSDTQYF
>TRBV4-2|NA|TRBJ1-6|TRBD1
TGTGCCAGCAGCCAAGATCCCGACAGGGAAGGGCATTCACCCCTCCACTTT
CASSQDPDREGHSPLHF
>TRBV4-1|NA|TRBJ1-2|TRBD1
TGCGCCAGCAGCCTGGACAGGGAAATCGCTGGCTACACCTTC
CASSLDREIAGYTF
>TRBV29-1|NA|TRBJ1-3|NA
TGCAGCGTCAGATGGACAGCGTTGGACACCATATATTTT
CSVRWTALDTIYF
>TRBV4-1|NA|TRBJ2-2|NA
TGCGCCAGCAGCCAGGCGGGACTGAACACCGGGGAGCTGTTTTTT
CASSQAGLNTGELFF
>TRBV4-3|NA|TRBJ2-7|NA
TGCGCCAGCAGCCAAGGGGTACAGTCCTACGAGCAGTACTTC
CASSQGVQSYEQYF
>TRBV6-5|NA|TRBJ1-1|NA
TGTGCCAGCAGTTACTCGGGCGCCACACCCAGCACTGAAGCTTTCTTT
CASSYSGATPSTEAFF
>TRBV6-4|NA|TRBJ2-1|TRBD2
TGTGCCAGCAGTATCACTAGCGGGGACAACAATGAGCAGTTCTTC
CASSITSGDNNEQFF
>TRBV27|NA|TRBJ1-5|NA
TGTGCCAGCAAAAGGGGAACCGGCAATCAGCCCCAGCATTTT
CASKRGTGNQPQHF
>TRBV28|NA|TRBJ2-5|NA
TGTGCCAGCAGTTTACCACAATCTCAAGTGGAGACCCAGTACTTC
CASSLPQSQVETQYF
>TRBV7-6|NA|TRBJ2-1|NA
TGTGCCAGCAGCTTAGGCCAGGGTCCCGAGCAGTTCTTC
CASSLGQGPEQFF
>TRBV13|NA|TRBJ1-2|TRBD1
TGTGCCAGCAGCTCTAGGGGGACAGGGACGTCGTATGGCTACACCTTC
CASSSRGTGTSYGYTF
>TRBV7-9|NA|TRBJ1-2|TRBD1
TGTGCCAGCAGCTACGCACCGGGACAGGATAATGGCTACACCTTC
CASSYAPGQDNGYTF
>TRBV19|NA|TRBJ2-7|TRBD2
TGTGCCAGTAGCACTAGCGGGAGGCTCTCCTACGAGCAGTACTTC
CASSTSGRLSYEQYF
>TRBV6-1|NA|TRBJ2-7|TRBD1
TGTGCCAGCAGTGAGCCAAACAGGGGGATCTACGAGCAGTACTTC
CASSEPNRGIYEQYF
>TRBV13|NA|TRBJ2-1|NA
TGTGCCAGCAGACTAGGCAGGTCCTACAATGAGCAGTTCTTC
CASRLGRSYNEQFF
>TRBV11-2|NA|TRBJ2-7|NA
TGTGCCAGCAGCTTAGAAGGGGCGCCACTCTACGAGCAGTACTTC
CASSLEGAPLYEQYF
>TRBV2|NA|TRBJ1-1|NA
TGTGCCAGCAGTGTACAGGGCCTGAACACTGAAGCTTTCTTT
CASSVQGLNTEAFF
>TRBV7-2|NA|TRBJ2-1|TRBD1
TGTGCCAGCAGCTCCAACAGGGGGGATGAGCAGTTCTTC
CASSSNRGDEQFF
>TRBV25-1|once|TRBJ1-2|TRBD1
TGTGCCAGCAGTGAGGACAGGGACCGCCTGACGCATGGCTACACCTTC
CASSEDRDRLTHGYTF
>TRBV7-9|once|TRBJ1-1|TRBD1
TGTGCCAGCAGCCGGCCAGACAGGGGGGGCTTTGAAGCTTTCTTT
CASSRPDRGGFEAFF
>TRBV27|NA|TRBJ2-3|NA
TGTGCCAGCAGTTCGCCAGGGCAGGTGGGCACAGATACGCAGTATTTT
CASSSPGQVGTDTQYF
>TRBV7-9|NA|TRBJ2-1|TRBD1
TGTGCCAGCAGCTTTGGACAGGGCCAACTCAATGAGCAGTTCTTC
CASSFGQGQLNEQFF
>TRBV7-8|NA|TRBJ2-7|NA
TGTGCCAGCAGCTTTTTGGGGAGCTCCTACGAGCAGTACTTC
CASSFLGSSYEQYF
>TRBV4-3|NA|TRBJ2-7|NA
TGCGCCAGCAGCCAAGATACAAGAAACTACGAGCAGTACTTC
CASSQDTRNYEQYF
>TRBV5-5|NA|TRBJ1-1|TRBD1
TGTGCCAGCAGCGTTACAGGGGGCGTCACTGAAGCTTTCTTT
CASSVTGGVTEAFF
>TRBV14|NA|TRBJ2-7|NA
TGTGCCAGCAGCCAAGAGGGGAAGGACACCCGGTCCTACGAGCAGTACTTC
CASSQEGKDTRSYEQYF
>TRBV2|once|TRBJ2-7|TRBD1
TGTGCCAGCAGTGCCCTAGGGACAGGGGGCGAGCAGTACTTC
CASSALGTGGEQYF
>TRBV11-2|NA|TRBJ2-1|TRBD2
TGTGCCAGCAGCTTCCCGGGAGGGCCTGGGCAGTTCTTC
CASSFPGGPGQFF
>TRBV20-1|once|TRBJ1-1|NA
TGCAGTGCTAGATGGAGGGGTGAAGCTTTCTTT
CSARWRGEAFF
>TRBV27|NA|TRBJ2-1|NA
TGTGCCAGCAGAAAGTGGGGGCGCTCCTACAATGAGCAGTTCTTC
CASRKWGRSYNEQFF
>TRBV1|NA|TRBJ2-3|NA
TGCACCATTAGACTTGGGGGGGACACAGATACGCAGTATTTT
CTIRLGGDTDTQYF
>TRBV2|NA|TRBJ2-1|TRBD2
TGTGCCAGCAGTGAAGTCCACTCGACTAGCAGAATTGGGGGTGAGCAGTTCTTC
CASSEVHSTSRIGGEQFF
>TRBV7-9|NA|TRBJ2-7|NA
TGTGCCAGCAGCTTAGCCAGAAGCGAGCAGTACTTC
CASSLARSEQYF
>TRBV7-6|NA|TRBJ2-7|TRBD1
TGTGCCAGCAGCCCCTCCCCCGGGACAGGGGTTGAGCAGTACTTC
CASSPSPGTGVEQYF
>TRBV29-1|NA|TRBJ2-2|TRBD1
TGCAGCGGCTATGGACAGGGCTCGAACACCGGGGAGCTGTTTTTT
CSGYGQGSNTGELFF
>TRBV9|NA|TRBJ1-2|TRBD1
TGTGCCAGCAGCGTAGAGGACAGGGAAAACTATGGCTACACCTTC
CASSVEDRENYGYTF
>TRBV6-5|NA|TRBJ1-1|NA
TGTGCCAGCAGTTACTCGATTCAGGGGTCCCCTGAAGCTTTCTTT
CASSYSIQGSPEAFF
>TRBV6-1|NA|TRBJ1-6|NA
TGTGCCAGCAGTGAAGTCGTGGCAGCGTATTCACCCCTCCACTTT
CASSEVVAAYSPLHF
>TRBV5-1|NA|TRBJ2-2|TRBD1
TGCGCCAGCAGCTTTCGGACAGGGGGCACACGCGCGAACACCGGGGAGCTGTTTTTT
CASSFRTGGTRANTGELFF
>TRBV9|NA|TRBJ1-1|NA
TGTGCCAGCAGCGTAGACGGGAACACTGAAGCTTTCTTT
CASSVDGNTEAFF
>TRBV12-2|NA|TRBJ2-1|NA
TGTGCAAGTCGCTTGGGACCTAGCGGGTTTGGCTCCTACAATGAGCAGTTCTTC
CASRLGPSGFGSYNEQFF